This record concerns one T cell receptor (beta chain) sequence. Its specificity is not known. This sample is part of a study of post-analysis software for immune sequencing data. Whole-study context: Several disease courses (relapsing-remitting, secondary progressive and progressive-relapsing) of multiple sclerosis were included.

Sequencing libraries made from TCR beta cDNA carried unique molecular identifiers. Roughly 500,000 cDNA molecules were obtained from around 0.96 to 9.9 million T cells. In TCRdb, the PCR reads were re-called with MiXCR into one record per CDR3 protein. The sample has 700,000 to 900,000 distinct CDR3 sequences, about half seen once. General study findings and limits: Those samples that were prepared in the same batch co-clustered strongly by F measure. A significant reduction in normalized Chao1 diversity was observed in multiple sclerosis patients versus controls.

The source material was blood. The receptor was isolated from a girl between 5 and 17 years old with multiple sclerosis.

The CDR3 DNA reads TGTGCCAGCAGCTCACGACTAGCGGGAGGGCAAGATACGCAGTATTTT. It codes for CASSSRLAGGQDTQYF. The rearrangement links TRBV7-6 to TRBJ2-3, with 14 bases identical to TRBD2. With V trimmed by 4 bases and J by 5 bases, 5 bases remained unmatched. The CDR3 sequence is 16 residues long. Germline loops: CDR1 SGHVS, CDR2 FNYEAQ. Full variable domain (outside the CDR3, taken from reference TRBV7-6 and TRBJ2-3): GAGVSQSPRYKVTKRGQDVALRCDPISGHVSLYWYRQALGQGPEFLTYFNYEAQQDKSGLPNDRFSAERPEGSISTLTIQRTEQRDSAMYRCASSSRLAGGQDTQYFGPGTRLTVL.